This is a list of T cell receptor beta chains from one sample in a study of blood T cell repertoires in COVID-19. Sequencing was performed with immunoSEQ multiplex PCR; in TCRdb, only in-frame clones are kept and a portion is missing. Of about 200,000 clones in the sample, roughly 80% were seen once. Material for sequencing was peripheral blood. The source is a woman older than 75 with acute or convalescent COVID-19. The CDR3 runs from the conserved cysteine through the conserved F or W. The D gene is left open where the match is weak. Some rows have no size entry. The others give once, few or many, or a class for an expanded clone.

J gene	V gene	D gene	clone size	CDR3 DNA	CDR3 protein
TRBJ2-4	TRBV7-9	TRBD2	-	TGTGCCAGCAGCCCCCACTTGCCTAGCGGGGGGCTAGCCAAAAACATTCAGTACTTC	CASSPHLPSGGLAKNIQYF
TRBJ1-6	TRBV21-1	-	-	TGTGCCAGCAGCAGGAGGGACAGTCCTTTTAGCTCCTATAATTCACCCCTCCACTTT	CASSRRDSPFSSYNSPLHF
TRBJ2-1	TRBV2	-	-	TGTGCCAGCAGCGTGGATTTCGGGAGTGAGCAGTTCTTC	CASSVDFGSEQFF
TRBJ1-6	TRBV25-1	-	-	TGTGCCAGCAGTGACCCTCGTTCCCTCCACTTT	CASSDPRSLHF
TRBJ1-2	TRBV30	TRBD1	-	TGTGCCTGGAGTGTAATTAGGGACAGTGGCTACACCTTC	CAWSVIRDSGYTF
TRBJ1-2	TRBV7-2	TRBD1	-	TGTGCCAGCAGCTTGGACAGGGGTAACTATGGCTACACCTTC	CASSLDRGNYGYTF
TRBJ2-1	TRBV5-1	-	-	TGCGCCAGCAGCCTCTCCCGGGGGACCCGGGGGAACAATGAGCAGTTCTTC	CASSLSRGTRGNNEQFF
TRBJ2-3	TRBV4-1	-	-	TGCGCCAGCAGCCAAGTCGAAGTCCTACCCCCCACAGATACGCAGTATTTT	CASSQVEVLPPTDTQYF
TRBJ1-6	TRBV7-2	-	-	TGTGCCAGCAGCTTATCTACAGGGCTTAATTCACCCCTCCACTTT	CASSLSTGLNSPLHF
TRBJ1-1	TRBV5-1	TRBD1	-	TGCGCCAGCAGCTTGGGAACAGGGGGCGTGAACACTGAAGCTTTCTTT	CASSLGTGGVNTEAFF
TRBJ1-4	TRBV19	-	-	TGTGCCAGTAGATCAGTCGGGGGTAGTGAAAAACTGTTTTTT	CASRSVGGSEKLFF
TRBJ1-5	TRBV7-9	-	-	TGTGCCAGCAGCTTAGCGGGGGGAAATCAGCCCCAGCATTTT	CASSLAGGNQPQHF
TRBJ1-1	TRBV5-1	TRBD1	-	TGCGCCAGCAGCTTGGTTGGGGACAGGGGGCGGGGTACTGAAGCTTTCTTT	CASSLVGDRGRGTEAFF
TRBJ1-1	TRBV5-6	TRBD1	-	TGTGCCAGCAGCTCGACAGGGGGAACTGAAGCTTTCTTT	CASSSTGGTEAFF
TRBJ1-5	TRBV19	-	-	TGTGCCAGTAGTCAGTCTGATAATCAGCCCCAGCATTTT	CASSQSDNQPQHF
TRBJ1-2	TRBV19	TRBD1	-	TGTGCCAGTAGCGAAAGGGGACAGCATGGCTACACCTTC	CASSERGQHGYTF
TRBJ1-3	TRBV5-1	-	-	TGCGCCAGCAGCTTGGCGTTGGGAGACTCTTCGGGAAACACCATATATTTT	CASSLALGDSSGNTIYF
TRBJ1-1	TRBV7-2	-	-	TGTGCCAGCAGGGAGACAGTTGAAGCTTTCTTT	CASRETVEAFF
TRBJ1-4	TRBV27	TRBD1	-	TGTGCCAGCAGGCATACAGGGGATTATGAAAAACTGTTTTTT	CASRHTGDYEKLFF
TRBJ1-2	TRBV19	TRBD1	-	TGTGCCAGTACCGGGACAGCAATTAACTATGGCTACACCTTC	CASTGTAINYGYTF
TRBJ2-1	TRBV7-7	-	few	TGTGCCAGCAGCTTAGAATGTCGGGTCAGCTCCTACAATGAGCAGTTCTTC	CASSLECRVSSYNEQFF
TRBJ1-6	TRBV20-1	-	-	TGCAGTGCTAGTAACAGGAAAAATTCACCCCTCCACTTT	CSASNRKNSPLHF
TRBJ2-7	TRBV11-2	-	-	TGTGCCAGCAGCTTAGGGGCCGGGGACTCCTACGAGCAGTACTTC	CASSLGAGDSYEQYF
TRBJ2-7	TRBV19	TRBD2	once	TGTGCCAGTAGGGCTAGCGGGAGGGCCCCCTACGAGCAGTACTTC	CASRASGRAPYEQYF
TRBJ2-5	TRBV5-4	TRBD2	-	TGTGCCAGCAGCCCGGGGGGTCTCGAGACCCAGTACTTC	CASSPGGLETQYF
TRBJ1-1	TRBV6-6	TRBD1	once	TGTGCCAGCAGTTACGACAGGGGGCTTGAAGCTTTCTTT	CASSYDRGLEAFF
TRBJ2-2	TRBV5-1	TRBD2	-	TGCGCCAGCCGCCCGGGACTAGCGTACACCGGGGAGCTGTTTTTT	CASRPGLAYTGELFF
TRBJ1-3	TRBV4-2	-	-	TGTGCCAGCAGCCCTGAATTGACAGACTCTGGAAACACCATATATTTT	CASSPELTDSGNTIYF
TRBJ2-5	TRBV2	TRBD2	-	TGTGCCAGCAGTTTGACTAGCGGGGGGGCCATGATGTACCAAGAGACCCAGTACTTC	CASSLTSGGAMMYQETQYF